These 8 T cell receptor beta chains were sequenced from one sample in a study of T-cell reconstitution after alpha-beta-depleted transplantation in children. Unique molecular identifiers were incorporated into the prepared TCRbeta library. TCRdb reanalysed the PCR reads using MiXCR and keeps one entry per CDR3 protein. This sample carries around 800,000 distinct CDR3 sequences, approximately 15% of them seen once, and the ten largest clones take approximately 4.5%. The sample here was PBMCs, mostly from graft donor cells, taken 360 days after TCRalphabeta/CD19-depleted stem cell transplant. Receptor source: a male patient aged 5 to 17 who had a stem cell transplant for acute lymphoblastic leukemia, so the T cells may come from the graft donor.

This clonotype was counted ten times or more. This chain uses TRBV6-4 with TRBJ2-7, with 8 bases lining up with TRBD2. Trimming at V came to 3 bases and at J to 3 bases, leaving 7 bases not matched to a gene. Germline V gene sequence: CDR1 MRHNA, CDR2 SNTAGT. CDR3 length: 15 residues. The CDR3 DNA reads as TGTGCCAGCAGTGAGGAAGCGGGGGAGAACTACGAGCAGTACTTC. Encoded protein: CASSEEAGENYEQYF.

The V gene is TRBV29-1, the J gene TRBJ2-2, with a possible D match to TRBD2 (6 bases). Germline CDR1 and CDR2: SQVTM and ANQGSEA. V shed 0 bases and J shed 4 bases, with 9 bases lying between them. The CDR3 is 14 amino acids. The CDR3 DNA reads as TGCAGCGTTGAAGATCTCGGGAGCACCGGGGAGCTGTTTTTT. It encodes CSVEDLGSTGELFF.

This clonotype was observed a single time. The CDR3 protein is CSARVESMNTEAFF. In DNA, the CDR3 is TGCAGTGCTAGAGTCGAAAGTATGAACACTGAAGCTTTCTTT. The chain uses TRBV20-1 and TRBJ1-1, with D unresolved. From germline, CDR1 is DFQATT and CDR2 SNEGSKA (reference sequence). CDR3 length: 14 amino acids. Trimming cost V 1 base and J 0 bases, with 9 bases left between them.

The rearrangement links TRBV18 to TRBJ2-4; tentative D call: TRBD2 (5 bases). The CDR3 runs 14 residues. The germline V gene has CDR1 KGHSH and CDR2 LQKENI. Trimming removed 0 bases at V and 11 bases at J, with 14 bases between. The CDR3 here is CASSPPEVNIVQYF. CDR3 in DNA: TGTGCCAGCTCACCACCGGAGGTAAACATAGTTCAGTACTTC.

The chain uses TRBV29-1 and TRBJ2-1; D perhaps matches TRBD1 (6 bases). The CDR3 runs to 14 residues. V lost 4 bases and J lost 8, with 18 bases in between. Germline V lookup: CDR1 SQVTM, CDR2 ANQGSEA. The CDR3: CSVGGQAFLYEQFF. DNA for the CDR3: TGCAGCGTTGGGGGGCAAGCCTTCCTTTATGAGCAGTTCTTC.

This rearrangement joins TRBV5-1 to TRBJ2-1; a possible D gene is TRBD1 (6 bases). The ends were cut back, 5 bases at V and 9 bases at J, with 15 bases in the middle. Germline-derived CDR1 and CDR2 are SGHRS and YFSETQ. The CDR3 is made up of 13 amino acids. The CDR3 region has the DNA TGCGCCAGCAGTCAACGGGAAGGGGGTGAGCAGTTCTTC. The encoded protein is CASSQREGGEQFF.

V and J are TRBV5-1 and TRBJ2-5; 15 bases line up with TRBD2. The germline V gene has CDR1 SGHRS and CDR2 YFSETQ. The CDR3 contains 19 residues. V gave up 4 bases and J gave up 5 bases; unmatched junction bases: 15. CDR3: CASSAGLAGGVLWRETQYF. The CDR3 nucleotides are TGCGCCAGCAGCGCGGGACTAGCGGGAGGAGTTCTTTGGAGGGAGACCCAGTACTTC.

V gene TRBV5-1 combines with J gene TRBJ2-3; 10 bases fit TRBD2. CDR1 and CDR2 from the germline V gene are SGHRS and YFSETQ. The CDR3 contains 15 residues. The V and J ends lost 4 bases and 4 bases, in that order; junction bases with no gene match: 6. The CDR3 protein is CASSTRLAGSDTQYF. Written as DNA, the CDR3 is TGCGCCAGCAGCACCCGACTAGCGGGTTCAGATACGCAGTATTTT.